Presented here are 24 T cell receptor beta chains from one specimen sequenced in a study of T-cell reconstitution after alpha-beta-depleted transplantation in children. Unique molecular identifiers were built into the TCRbeta library. MiXCR was run by TCRdb on the PCR reads, yielding one entry per CDR3 protein. The data contain nearly 400,000 distinct CDR3 sequences, over 20% of them singletons. This material consisted of PBMCs from the stem cell graft donor, taken from the stem cell graft. These receptors were collected from a human donor who donated a stem cell graft to a child with acute myeloid leukemia.

The genes are TRBV5-6 and TRBJ1-2; no definite D call. Trimming cost V 1 base and J 4 bases, with 5 bases left between them. This CDR3 contains 12 residues. In germline, CDR1 is SGHDT, CDR2 YYEEEE. DNA for the CDR3: TGTGCCAGCAGCTTGATCGGCTATGGCTACACCTTC. Protein: CASSLIGYGYTF.

In this sample, this clonotype turned up a few times. CDR3 DNA sequence: TGTGCCACCAGTGTGAGGGGCAATCAGCCCCAGCATTTT. Its translation is CATSVRGNQPQHF. This rearrangement joins TRBV24-1 to TRBJ1-5; D not resolved. V was shortened by 5 bases and J by 2 bases, with 6 bases between the two germline ends. The CDR3 has 13 residues. Germline V gene lookup returns CDR1 KGHDR and CDR2 SFDVKD.

This clonotype was seen ten or more times. This rearrangement joins TRBV4-2 to TRBJ2-1; 11 nucleotides line up with TRBD2. Germline V gene lookup returns CDR1 LGHNA and CDR2 YNFKEQ. The V segment lost 3 bases and the J segment 7 bases; nucleotides outside the gene matches: 8. This CDR3 has 16 residues. The CDR3 DNA reads TGTGCCAGCAGCCAGCTAGCGGGAGGTTTCGGTAATGAGCAGTTCTTC. It encodes CASSQLAGGFGNEQFF.

This rearrangement joins TRBV5-1 to TRBJ2-7, with 11 bases fitting TRBD2. The J segment lost 7 bases and the V segment lost 4 bases, leaving 19 bases of the junction unmatched. CDR1 and CDR2 from the germline V gene are SGHRS and YFSETQ. CDR3 length: 18 amino acids. The chain's CDR3 is CASSPARISGRESTEQYF. In DNA, the CDR3 is TGCGCCAGCAGCCCCGCCCGGATTAGCGGGAGGGAATCTACGGAGCAGTACTTC.

The CDR3 sequence is CASSLGTAIGPQHF. The CDR3 nucleotides read TGCGCCAGCAGCCTAGGGACAGCAATTGGGCCCCAGCATTTT. The chain joins TRBV4-1 to TRBJ1-5, with TRBD1 matching 7 bases. The CDR3 has 14 amino acids. V lost 4 bases to trimming and J lost 9 bases; unmatched junction nucleotides: 9. CDR1 and CDR2 (germline): MGHRA, YSYEKL.

This clonotype was detected ten times or more. This sequence joins TRBV29-1 and TRBJ2-7; no definite D call. The CDR3 length is 13 residues. The V gene's germline CDR1 is SQVTM and CDR2 ANQGSEA. V lost 2 bases, J lost 0 bases, and 8 bases lay in between. The CDR3 DNA reads as TGCAGCGTTGAATCTGGCGTCTCCTACGAGCAGTACTTC. Amino acids: CSVESGVSYEQYF.

The table lists this clonotype with a few counts. V and J are TRBV27 and TRBJ1-5; TRBD1 might be the D (5 bases). This CDR3 spans 16 amino acids. The V end was cut by 6 bases, the J end by 3 bases, with 18 bases between. Looked up from germline, CDR1 is MNHEY and CDR2 is SMNVEV (reference sequence). The CDR3 region is CASSPVRGPANQPQHF. The CDR3 DNA reads as TGTGCCAGCAGCCCCGTTCGGGGACCGGCCAATCAGCCCCAGCATTTT.

This clonotype was recorded a few times. This chain connects TRBV2 to TRBJ2-7, with 8 bases identical to TRBD1. The CDR3 consists of 14 residues. Trimming cost V 4 bases and J 2 bases; bases outside gene matches: 4. Germline assignment: CDR1 SNHLY and CDR2 FYNNEI. DNA for the CDR3: TGTGCCAGCAGTGCTAGGACAGGGACCTACGAGCAGTACTTC. Protein product: CASSARTGTYEQYF.

This sequence joins TRBV4-1 and TRBJ2-3; unclear D gene. Germline assignment: CDR1 MGHRA and CDR2 YSYEKL. The CDR3 is made up of 16 amino acids. Trimming pared 3 bases from V and 1 base from J, leaving 14 bases between. The CDR3 region is CASSHYIYQGTDTQYF. The CDR3 DNA reads TGCGCCAGCAGCCACTACATATATCAGGGCACAGATACGCAGTATTTT.

This clonotype was detected many times. The chain uses TRBV6-5 and TRBJ2-1; 8 bases fit TRBD2. V lost 5 bases, J lost 2 bases, and 8 bases stayed unmatched. CDR3 length: 16 residues. Germline CDR1 and CDR2: MNHEY and SVGAGI. CDR3 coding DNA: TGTGCCAGCAGTACCTTAGCGGGAAGTGCCTACAATGAGCAGTTCTTC. Encoded protein: CASSTLAGSAYNEQFF.

This chain uses TRBV10-3 with TRBJ2-3, with 8 nucleotides matching TRBD2. Per germline, CDR1 ENHRY and CDR2 SYGVKD. The CDR3 is 17 amino acids. The junction had 12 bases not matched to a gene; V was cut back by 2 bases and J by 5 bases. CDR3 coding DNA: TGTGCCATCAGTGAGGGGCTAGCGGGTATTAGTGAAGATACGCAGTATTTT. Translated: CAISEGLAGISEDTQYF.

This clonotype has a handful of counts. The chain recombines TRBV20-1 with TRBJ2-7; D is unresolved. CDR1 and CDR2 (germline): DFQATT, SNEGSKA (reference sequence). Trimming removed 6 bases at V and 0 bases at J, with 15 bases between. CDR3 length: 14 residues. The CDR3 DNA reads TGCAGTGCCCCCGACCCGAGGAGCTCCTACGAGCAGTACTTC. It is translated as CSAPDPRSSYEQYF.

This clonotype was found a few times. The J gene is TRBJ2-3, the V gene TRBV12-3 or TRBV12-4; 11 nucleotides agree with TRBD2. The CDR3 runs 16 residues. V was clipped by 6 bases and J by 2 bases; unmatched bases: 7. This CDR3 reads CASSLTSGMVTDTQYF. Written as DNA, the CDR3 is TGTGCCAGCAGCCTGACTAGCGGGATGGTCACAGATACGCAGTATTTT.

As to this clonotype: With a much larger clone just one base away, this may be a read error. The chain has TRBV10-3 and TRBJ2-1; weak D call: TRBD2 (6 bases). The CDR3 consists of 18 residues. Deletions cut 6 bases from V and 10 bases from J, with 31 bases between. CDR1 is ENHRY, CDR2 SYGVKD, per germline. The CDR3 here is CAISVLELEGLFLQEQFF. CDR3 bases: TGTGCCATCAGCGTACTAGAGCTGGAGGGCCTCTTCCTTCAGGAGCAGTTCTTC.

The chain couples TRBV11-2 to TRBJ1-1, with D unresolved. Germline V gene data show CDR1 as SGHAT and CDR2 as FQNNGV. The CDR3 covers 15 residues. With 0 bases removed from V and 2 bases from J, the gap between germline ends came to 10 bases. CDR3 nucleotide sequence: TGTGCCAGCAGCTTAGATGCCAGCTTAAACACTGAAGCTTTCTTT. Translated: CASSLDASLNTEAFF.

The chain carries TRBV4-1 and TRBJ2-1; D ambiguous. Trimming removed 0 bases from V and 3 bases from J, with 12 bases in between. Germline lookup yields CDR1 MGHRA and CDR2 YSYEKL. This CDR3 has 16 amino acids. CDR3 sequence (DNA): TGCGCCAGCAGCCAAGATTACAAGACTGGCTACAATGAGCAGTTCTTC. Its protein product is CASSQDYKTGYNEQFF.

The gene calls are TRBV20-1 and TRBJ2-3, with 10 positions matching TRBD1. Germline CDR1 is DFQATT and CDR2 is SNEGSKA (reference sequence). V lost 6 bases, J lost 3 bases, and 6 bases stayed unmatched. The CDR3 contains 14 residues. The CDR3 DNA sequence: TGCAGTGCCGGACAGGGGGGCTGGACAGATACGCAGTATTTT. Amino acids: CSAGQGGWTDTQYF.

In its sample, this clonotype was seen a few times. This chain joins TRBV2 and TRBJ1-2, with no clear D. V was shortened by 4 bases and J by 2 bases, with 11 bases between the two germline ends. The CDR3 totals 14 residues. Germline V gene sequence: CDR1 SNHLY, CDR2 FYNNEI. The CDR3 nucleotides are TGTGCCAGCAGTGCCCCGACCGAGAACTATGGCTACACCTTC. Encoded protein: CASSAPTENYGYTF.

The chain has TRBV12-3 or TRBV12-4 and TRBJ1-1; D call uncertain. This CDR3 is built from 14 residues. V shed 3 bases and J shed 0 bases, with 8 bases lying between them. Here the CDR3 DNA reads TGTGCCAGCAGTTTCAGGAATTTGAACACTGAAGCTTTCTTT. It codes for CASSFRNLNTEAFF.

This rearrangement joins TRBV5-1 to TRBJ1-5; 11 bases map to TRBD1. J lost 5 bases, V lost 4 bases, and 5 bases had no gene match. From germline, CDR1 is SGHRS and CDR2 YFSETQ. This CDR3 region has 15 residues. The CDR3 reads CASSPGQGAYQPQHF. DNA for the CDR3: TGCGCCAGCAGCCCTGGACAGGGGGCCTATCAGCCCCAGCATTTT.

V and J are TRBV10-3 and TRBJ1-2; D remains ambiguous. The CDR3 consists of 14 residues. V was shortened by 0 bases and J by 4 bases, with 9 bases between the two germline ends. In germline, CDR1 is ENHRY, CDR2 SYGVKD. CDR3 coding DNA: TGTGCCATCAGTGAGTCCGGTACGGTCTATGGCTACACCTTC. Translation: CAISESGTVYGYTF.

This clonotype was found a few times. The rearrangement uses TRBV29-1 and TRBJ2-1; no reliable D call. The CDR3 is made up of 13 amino acids. The germline V and J ends were trimmed by 4 bases and 0 bases, with 7 bases remaining between them. Germline values: CDR1 SQVTM, CDR2 ANQGSEA. CDR3 nucleotides: TGCAGCGTTGTTGGGGTCTCCTACAATGAGCAGTTCTTC. This gives the protein CSVVGVSYNEQFF.

The gene calls are TRBV20-1 and TRBJ1-4; D not certain. CDR3 length: 14 residues. The germline gives CDR1 DFQATT, CDR2 SNEGSKA (reference sequence). V dropped 2 bases and J dropped 1 base, with 8 bases sitting between them. CDR3 sequence (DNA): TGCAGTGCTAGAAGACCGGAAACTAATGAAAAACTGTTTTTT. It encodes CSARRPETNEKLFF.

V is TRBV5-5 and J is TRBJ2-5; tentatively, D is TRBD2 (6 bases). From germline, CDR1 is SGHKS and CDR2 YYEKEE (reference sequence). The CDR3 sequence is 15 residues long. Trimming removed 0 bases from V and 5 bases from J, with 14 bases in between. CDR3 loop: CASSLETGAGETQYF. The CDR3 coding sequence is TGTGCCAGCAGCTTGGAGACTGGCGCGGGGGAGACCCAGTACTTC.